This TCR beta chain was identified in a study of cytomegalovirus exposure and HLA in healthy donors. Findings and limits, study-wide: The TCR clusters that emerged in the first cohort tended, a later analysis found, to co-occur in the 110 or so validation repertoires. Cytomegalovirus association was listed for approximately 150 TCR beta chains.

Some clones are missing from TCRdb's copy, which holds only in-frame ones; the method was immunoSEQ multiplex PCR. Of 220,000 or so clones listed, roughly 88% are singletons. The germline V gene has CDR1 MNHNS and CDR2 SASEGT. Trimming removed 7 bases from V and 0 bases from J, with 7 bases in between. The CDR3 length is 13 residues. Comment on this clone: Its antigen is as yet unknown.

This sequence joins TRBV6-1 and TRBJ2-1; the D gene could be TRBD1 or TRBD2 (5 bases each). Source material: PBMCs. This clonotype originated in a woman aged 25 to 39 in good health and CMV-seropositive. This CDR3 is CASTGTSYNEQFF. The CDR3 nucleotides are TGTGCCAGCACCGGGACCTCCTACAATGAGCAGTTCTTC.